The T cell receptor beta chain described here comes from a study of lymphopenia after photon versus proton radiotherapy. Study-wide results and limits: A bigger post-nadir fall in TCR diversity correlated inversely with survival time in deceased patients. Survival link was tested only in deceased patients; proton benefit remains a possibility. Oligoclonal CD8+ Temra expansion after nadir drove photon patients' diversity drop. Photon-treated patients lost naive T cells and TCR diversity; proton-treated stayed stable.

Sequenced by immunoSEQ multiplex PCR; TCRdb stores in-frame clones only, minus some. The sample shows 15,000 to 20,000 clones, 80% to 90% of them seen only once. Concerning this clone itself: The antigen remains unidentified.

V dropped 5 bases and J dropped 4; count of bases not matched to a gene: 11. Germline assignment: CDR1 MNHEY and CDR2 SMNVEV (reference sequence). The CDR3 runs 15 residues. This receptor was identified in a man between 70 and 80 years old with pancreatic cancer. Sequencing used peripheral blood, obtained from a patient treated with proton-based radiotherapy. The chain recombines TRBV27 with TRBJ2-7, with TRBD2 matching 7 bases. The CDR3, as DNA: TGTGCCAGCAGTCAGGCGGGGGACCCAAGGTACGAGCAGTACTTC. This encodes CASSQAGDPRYEQYF.